A single sample gave rise to the 10 T cell receptor beta chains below, sequenced in a study of CD4+ T cells in melanoma (dated by TCRdb to between 2022 and 2023). Library preparation was by the immunoSEQ multiplex PCR assay. Imported from immuneACCESS, the table was reduced by TCRdb to in-frame sequences with V and J called. These copies leave out some clones; in studies compared against another copy, an unresolved V gene accounts for under half, and the cause of the remainder is not known. Here the sample has about 21,000 clones; around 80% occur a single time. The top ten constitute 9.7% of the sample. The origin of the receptors is a human donor with melanoma.

The chain couples TRBV5-4 to TRBJ1-6, with 7 nucleotides matching TRBD1. V lost 0 bases and J lost 10; bases outside the gene matches: 7. Germline V lookup: CDR1 SGHNT, CDR2 YYREEE (reference sequence). The CDR3 covers 15 residues. CDR3 amino acids: CASSLGGGQWSPLHF. CDR3 DNA sequence: TGTGCCAGCAGCTTGGGGGGGGGACAGTGGTCACCCCTCCACTTT.

CDR3 coding DNA: TGTGCCAGCAGTGAATCTCCCGACAGGGCAATCCGCCCCTACGAGCAGTACTTC. As protein: CASSESPDRAIRPYEQYF. The J gene is TRBJ2-7, the V gene TRBV2; 7 bases align to TRBD1. V was clipped by 2 bases and J by 2 bases; unmatched bases: 15. The germline gives CDR1 SNHLY, CDR2 FYNNEI. This CDR3 is built from 18 residues.

The chain carries TRBV4-2 and TRBJ1-2; D gene unclear. V was shortened by 1 base and J by 3 bases, with 15 bases between the two germline ends. CDR3 length: 16 residues. Germline CDR1 reads LGHNA; CDR2 reads YNFKEQ. The CDR3 coding sequence is TGTGCCAGCAGCCAAGGGTCGGGGAACGCTCACTATGGCTACACCTTC. It yields the protein CASSQGSGNAHYGYTF.

The chain couples TRBV19 to TRBJ2-7; a weak D match, TRBD2 (7 bases). The CDR3 is 15 amino acids. Germline CDR1 reads LNHDA; CDR2 reads SQIVND (reference sequence). V was pared by 3 bases and J by 9 bases, with 21 bases between. The CDR3 nucleotides are TGTGCCAGTAGTATCTCTGCGGGGGCTCTGGAAAGGCAGTACTTC. Its translation is CASSISAGALERQYF. Using reference TRBV19 and TRBJ2-7 for the parts outside the CDR3, the full variable domain is DGGITQSPKYLFRKEGQNVTLSCEQNLNHDAMYWYRQDPGQGLRLIYYSQIVNDFQKGDIAEGYSVSREKKESFPLTVTSAQKNPTAFYLCASSISAGALERQYFGPGTRLTVT.

This clone was found once. This rearrangement joins TRBV6-5 to TRBJ1-2, with TRBD1 matching 10 bases. Germline CDR1 reads MNHEY; CDR2 reads SVGAGI. V trimming: 5 bases; J trimming: 8 bases; junction bases outside the gene matches: 2. The CDR3 is 12 amino acids. The CDR3 reads CASSRQGAGYTF. The CDR3 nucleotides read TGTGCCAGCAGTCGACAGGGGGCCGGCTACACCTTC.

This clone has a single count. The rearrangement links TRBV11-2 to TRBJ2-1; D ambiguous. CDR3 length equals 16 residues. CDR1 is SGHAT, CDR2 FQNNGV, per germline. Trimming shortened V by 1 base and J by 1 base, and 11 bases separated the two germline ends. The CDR3 coding sequence is TGTGCCAGCAGCTTAGCCCTGATCAAGTCCTACAATGAGCAGTTCTTC. Its protein product is CASSLALIKSYNEQFF.

This rearrangement joins TRBV6-6 to TRBJ2-1; D perhaps matches TRBD2 (6 bases). The CDR3 length is 15 residues. Trimming removed 3 bases at V and 6 bases at J, with 15 bases between. Germline CDR1 MNHNY, CDR2 SVGAGI (reference sequence). DNA for the CDR3: TGTGCCAGCAGTTATCCGGGACCGGAGGGCAATGAGCAGTTCTTC. Translating gives CASSYPGPEGNEQFF.

The chain employs TRBV6-6 and TRBJ1-6; D possibly corresponds to TRBD1 (6 bases). The germline V and J ends were trimmed by 7 bases and 0 bases, with 13 bases remaining between them. The CDR3 length is 16 residues. Germline CDR1 and CDR2: MNHNY and SVGAGI (reference sequence). The CDR3 nucleotides read TGTGCCAGCACCGAACAGGGAGGCTCCTATAATTCACCCCTCCACTTT. It codes for CASTEQGGSYNSPLHF.

V gene TRBV27 combines with J gene TRBJ1-1; maybe TRBD1 (6 bases). The ends were cut back, 4 bases at V and 5 bases at J, with 11 bases in the middle. CDR3 length equals 13 residues. Per germline, CDR1 MNHEY and CDR2 SMNVEV (reference sequence). CDR3 coding DNA: TGTGCCAGCAGTTCCAACAGGGTAACTGAAGCTTTCTTT. It translates to CASSSNRVTEAFF.

CDR3 loop: CASISGEYEQYF. DNA of the CDR3: TGTGCCAGCATATCAGGGGAGTACGAGCAGTACTTC. J is TRBJ2-7 and V is TRBV6-9, with D possibly being TRBD1 (6 bases). V dropped 7 bases and J dropped 4 bases, with 11 bases sitting between them. This CDR3 has 12 residues. Per the germline V gene, CDR1 is MNHGY and CDR2 is SVAAGI.